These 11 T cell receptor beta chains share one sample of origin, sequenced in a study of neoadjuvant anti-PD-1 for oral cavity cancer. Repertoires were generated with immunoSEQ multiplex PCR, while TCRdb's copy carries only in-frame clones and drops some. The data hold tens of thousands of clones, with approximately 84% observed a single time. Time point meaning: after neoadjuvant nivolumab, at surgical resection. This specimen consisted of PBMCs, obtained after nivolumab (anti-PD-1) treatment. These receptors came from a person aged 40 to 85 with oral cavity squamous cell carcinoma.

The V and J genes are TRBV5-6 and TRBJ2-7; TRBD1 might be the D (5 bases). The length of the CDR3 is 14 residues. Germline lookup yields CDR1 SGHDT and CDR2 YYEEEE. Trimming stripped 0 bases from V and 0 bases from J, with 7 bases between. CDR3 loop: CASSLGQNSYEQYF. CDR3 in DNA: TGTGCCAGCAGCTTGGGACAGAACTCCTACGAGCAGTACTTC.

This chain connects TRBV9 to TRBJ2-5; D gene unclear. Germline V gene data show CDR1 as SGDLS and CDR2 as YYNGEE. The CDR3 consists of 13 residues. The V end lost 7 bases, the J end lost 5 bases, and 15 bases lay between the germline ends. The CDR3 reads CASGGLVSETQYF. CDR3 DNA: TGTGCCAGCGGTGGATTAGTTTCGGAGACCCAGTACTTC.

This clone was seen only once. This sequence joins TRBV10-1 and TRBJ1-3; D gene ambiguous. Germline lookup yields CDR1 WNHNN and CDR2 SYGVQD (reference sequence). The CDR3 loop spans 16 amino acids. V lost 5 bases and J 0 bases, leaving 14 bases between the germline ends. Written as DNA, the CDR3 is TGCGCCAGCAGTCCCGGGCCCTACCTCTCTGGAAACACCATATATTTT. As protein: CASSPGPYLSGNTIYF.

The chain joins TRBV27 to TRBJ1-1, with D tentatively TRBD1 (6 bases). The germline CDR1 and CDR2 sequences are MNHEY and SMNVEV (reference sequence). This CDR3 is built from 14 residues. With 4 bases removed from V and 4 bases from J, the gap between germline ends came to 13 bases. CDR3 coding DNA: TGTGCCAGCAGTTGGGAGGGGGGAAGCACTGAAGCTTTCTTT. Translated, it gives CASSWEGGSTEAFF.

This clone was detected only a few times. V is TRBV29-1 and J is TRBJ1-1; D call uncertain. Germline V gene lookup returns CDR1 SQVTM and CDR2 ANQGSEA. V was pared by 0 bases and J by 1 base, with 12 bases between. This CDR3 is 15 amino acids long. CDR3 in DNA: TGCAGCGTTGAAGATCTAACGGTTAGGAACACTGAAGCTTTCTTT. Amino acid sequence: CSVEDLTVRNTEAFF. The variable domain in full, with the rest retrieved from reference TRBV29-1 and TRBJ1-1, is SAVISQKPSRDICQRGTSLTIQCQVDSQVTMMFWYRQQPGQSLTLIATANQGSEATYESGFVIDKFPISRPNLTFSTLTVSNMSPEDSSIYLCSVEDLTVRNTEAFFGQGTRLTVV.

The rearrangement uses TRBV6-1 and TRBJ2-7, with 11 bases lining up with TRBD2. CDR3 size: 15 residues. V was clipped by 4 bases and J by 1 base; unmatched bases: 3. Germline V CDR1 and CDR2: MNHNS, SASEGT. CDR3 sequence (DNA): TGTGCCAGCAGTGCCCGGACTAGCGGGTCCTACGAGCAGTACTTC. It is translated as CASSARTSGSYEQYF.

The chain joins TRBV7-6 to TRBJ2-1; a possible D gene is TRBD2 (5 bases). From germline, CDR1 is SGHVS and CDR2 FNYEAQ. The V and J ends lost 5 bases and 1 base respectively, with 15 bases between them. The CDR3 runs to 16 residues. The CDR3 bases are TGTGCCAGCAGCAGCGTACTAGTTAGGTCCTACAATGAGCAGTTCTTC. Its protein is CASSSVLVRSYNEQFF.

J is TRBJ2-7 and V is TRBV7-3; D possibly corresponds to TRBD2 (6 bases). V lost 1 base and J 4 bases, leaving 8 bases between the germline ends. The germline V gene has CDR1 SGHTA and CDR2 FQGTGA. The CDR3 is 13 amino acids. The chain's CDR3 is CASSLNGGYEQYF. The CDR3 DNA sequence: TGTGCCAGCAGCTTAAACGGAGGGTACGAGCAGTACTTC.

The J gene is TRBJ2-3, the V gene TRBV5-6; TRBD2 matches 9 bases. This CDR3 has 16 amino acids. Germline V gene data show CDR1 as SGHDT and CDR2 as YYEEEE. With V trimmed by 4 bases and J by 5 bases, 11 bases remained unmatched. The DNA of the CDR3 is TGTGCCAGCAGCCCCCTTGCGGGAGGGCTCGGAGATACGCAGTATTTT. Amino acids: CASSPLAGGLGDTQYF.

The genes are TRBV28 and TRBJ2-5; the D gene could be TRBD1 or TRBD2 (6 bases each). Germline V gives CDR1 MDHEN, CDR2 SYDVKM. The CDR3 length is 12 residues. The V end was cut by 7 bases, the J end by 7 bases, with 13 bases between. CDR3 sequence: CASNEEGGTQYF. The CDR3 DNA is TGTGCCAGCAATGAAGAGGGGGGGACCCAGTACTTC.

The CDR3, as DNA: TGTGCCATCAGTGACCAAACTGAAGCTTTCTTT. It codes for CAISDQTEAFF. This sequence joins TRBV10-3 and TRBJ1-1; D is undetermined. Trimming cost V 3 bases and J 5 bases, with 4 bases left between them. The CDR3 contains 11 residues. CDR1 and CDR2 (germline): ENHRY, SYGVKD.